The clone carrying this TCR beta chain was found once. This CDR3 region has 15 residues. V trimming: 6 bases; J trimming: 7 bases; junction bases outside the gene matches: 9. Germline assignment: CDR1 SNHLY and CDR2 FYNNEI. The entry originates in a study of blood T cell repertoires in COVID-19. Study-level information: The analysed material was cDNA or gDNA that came from T cells, B-cell-depleted T cells, or PBMCs.

Study processing details: Estimation of nucleated cell counts relied on the amplification of reference gene primers. The data were produced by immunoSEQ multiplex PCR, yet TCRdb's version contains in-frame clones alone and is incomplete. V, J and clone size are taken as reported in that table, and D and trimming were inferred from the DNA itself. The sample has fewer than 450,000 clones, roughly 87% seen once; the top ten hold about 0.93%. Membership in each cohort depended on participant-reported clinical history. Recovered Cohort 3 donors showed two negative PCRs, clearance, or symptom resolution.

This receptor was identified in a woman between 25 and 40 years old who had recovered from COVID-19. Sequencing was carried out using PBMCs or T cells enriched from blood (not recorded which). The chain carries TRBV2 and TRBJ1-6; 7 bases align to TRBD1. The CDR3 sequence: CASSPRGTLNSPLHF. DNA of the CDR3: TGTGCCAGCAGCCCCAGGGGGACCTTAAATTCACCCCTCCACTTT.